This section outlines one T cell receptor beta chain sequence together with its context. The junction and the germline gene differ at one end; a read error may be behind it. This CDR3 contains 14 residues. Per the germline V gene, CDR1 is SGHRS and CDR2 is YFSETQ. The sample originates from a study of identical twins. TCRdb ran MiXCR on the 5' RACE reads and lists one entry per CDR3 protein. The repertoire holds approximately 620,000 distinct CDR3 sequences, with around 8.6% as singletons. The sample also formed part of further work on yellow fever vaccine responses in identical twins.

The rearrangement uses TRBV5-1 and TRBJ2-7; the D gene is possibly TRBD2 (5 bases). The sequenced material came from PBMCs. The sequence was collected from a woman younger than 30 in good health. The CDR3: CASSFGLDSSEQYF. The CDR3 DNA is TGCGCCAGCAGCTTTGGACTCGACTCCTCCGAGCAGTACTTC. The variable domain in full, completed from reference TRBV5-1 and TRBJ2-7, reads KAGVTQTPRYLIKTRGQQVTLSCSPISGHRSVSWYQQTPGQGLQFLFEYFSETQRNKGNFPGRFSGRQFSNSRSEMNVSTLELGDSALYLCASSFGLDSSEQYFGPGTRLTVT.